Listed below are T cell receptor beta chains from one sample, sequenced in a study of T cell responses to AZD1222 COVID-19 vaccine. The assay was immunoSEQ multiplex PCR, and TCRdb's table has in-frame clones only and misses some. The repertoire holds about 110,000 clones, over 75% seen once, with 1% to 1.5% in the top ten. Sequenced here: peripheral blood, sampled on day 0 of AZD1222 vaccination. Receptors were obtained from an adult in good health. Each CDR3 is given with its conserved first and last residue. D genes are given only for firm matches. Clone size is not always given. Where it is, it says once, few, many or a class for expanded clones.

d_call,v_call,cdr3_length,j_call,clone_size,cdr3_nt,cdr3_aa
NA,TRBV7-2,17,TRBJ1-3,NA,TGTGCCAGCAGCTCTTCGTGGGGTAGGGACTCTGGAAACACCATATATTTT,CASSSSWGRDSGNTIYF
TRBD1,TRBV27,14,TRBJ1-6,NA,TGTGCCAGCAGTTTACTAGGGGGCCGGTCACCCCTCCACTTT,CASSLLGGRSPLHF
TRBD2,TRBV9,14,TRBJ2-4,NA,TGTGCCAGCAGCCCCGGGGGGGCCGGAAACATTCAGTACTTC,CASSPGGAGNIQYF
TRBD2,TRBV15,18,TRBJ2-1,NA,TGTGCCACCAGCAGAGATCTCTCGGCGGGGGGGCGCGACAATGAGCAGTTCTTC,CATSRDLSAGGRDNEQFF
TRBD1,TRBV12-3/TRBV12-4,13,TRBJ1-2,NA,TGTGCCAGCAGTAAGACAGGGTATGACGGCTACACCTTC,CASSKTGYDGYTF
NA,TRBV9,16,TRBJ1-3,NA,TGTGCCAGCAGTTACGTACAGGAGCCCTCTGGAAACACCATATATTTT,CASSYVQEPSGNTIYF
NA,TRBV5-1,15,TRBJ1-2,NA,TGCGCCAGCAGCTTAGGACCCCAAGGAGGCTATGGCTACACCTTC,CASSLGPQGGYGYTF
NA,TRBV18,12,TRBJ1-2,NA,TGTGCCAGCTCACGACAGATCTCAGGCTACACCTTC,CASSRQISGYTF
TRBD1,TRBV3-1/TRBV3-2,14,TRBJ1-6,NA,TGTGCCAGCAGCAAGGGACAGGGGATTTCACCCCTCCACTTT,CASSKGQGISPLHF
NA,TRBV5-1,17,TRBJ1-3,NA,TGCGCCAGCAGCTCCTTAGGAGAGGGGAACTCTGGAAACACCATATATTTT,CASSSLGEGNSGNTIYF
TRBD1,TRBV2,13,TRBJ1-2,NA,TGTGCCAGCAGAGGGACAGGGCACTATGGCTACACCTTC,CASRGTGHYGYTF
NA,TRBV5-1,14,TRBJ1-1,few,TGCGCCAGCAGCTTGGGGACGGTGAACACTGAAGCTTTCTTT,CASSLGTVNTEAFF
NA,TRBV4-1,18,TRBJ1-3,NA,TGCGCCAGCAGCCATCCCTCTTTCTGGGACATTTCTGGAAACACCATATATTTT,CASSHPSFWDISGNTIYF
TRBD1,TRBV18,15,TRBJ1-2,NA,TGTGCCAGCTCACCCAAGACAGGGGCTAACTATGGCTACACCTTC,CASSPKTGANYGYTF
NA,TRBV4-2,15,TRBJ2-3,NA,TGTGCCAGCAGCCAAGTGGGGGACTCGGCAGATACGCAGTATTTT,CASSQVGDSADTQYF
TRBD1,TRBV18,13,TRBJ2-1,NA,TGTGCCAGCTCACCATCGACAGGGCATGAGCAGTTCTTC,CASSPSTGHEQFF
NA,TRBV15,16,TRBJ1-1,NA,TGTGCCACCAGCAGAGGAGGACCCAGGATGAACACTGAAGCTTTCTTT,CATSRGGPRMNTEAFF
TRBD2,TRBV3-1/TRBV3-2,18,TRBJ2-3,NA,TGTGCCAGCAGCCAGAAAGTGGACCAGGGGACTAGTAGTGATACGCAGTATTTT,CASSQKVDQGTSSDTQYF
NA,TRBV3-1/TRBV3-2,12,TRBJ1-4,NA,TGTGCCAGCAGCCAGGACAGAGAAAAACTGTTTTTT,CASSQDREKLFF
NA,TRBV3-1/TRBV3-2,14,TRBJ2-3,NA,TGTGCCAGCAGCTACGGGACTAGCACAGATACGCAGTATTTT,CASSYGTSTDTQYF
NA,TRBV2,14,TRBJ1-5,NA,TGTGCCAGCAGTGTTGGAAGCTTCAATCAGCCCCAGCATTTT,CASSVGSFNQPQHF
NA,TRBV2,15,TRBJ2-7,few,TGTGCCAGCAGTGAAGCTGGCCTAGGTGTCTTGGAGCAGTACTTC,CASSEAGLGVLEQYF
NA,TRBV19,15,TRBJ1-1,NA,TGTGCCAGTAGTATGTCGGGGTCCGGATACACTGAAGCTTTCTTT,CASSMSGSGYTEAFF
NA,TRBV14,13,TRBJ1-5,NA,TGTGCCAGCAGCCAAGACCAGGAACGGCCCCAGCATTTT,CASSQDQERPQHF
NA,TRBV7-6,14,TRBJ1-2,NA,TGTGCCAGCAGCCGCGGTGGGGGCCCGTATGGCTACACCTTC,CASSRGGGPYGYTF
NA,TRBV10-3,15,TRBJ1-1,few,TGTGCCATCAGTAGGTTCGAGGGGATGAACACTGAAGCTTTCTTT,CAISRFEGMNTEAFF
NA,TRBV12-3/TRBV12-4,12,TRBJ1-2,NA,TGTGCCAGCAGTTTCAGGGACTATGGCTACACCTTC,CASSFRDYGYTF
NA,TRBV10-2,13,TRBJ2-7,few,TGCGCCAGCAGCCCCCACGAGACCTACGAGCAGTACTTC,CASSPHETYEQYF